One sample yielded the 30 T cell receptor beta chains listed below, sequenced in a study of shared clonotypes between healthy human individuals. The protocol was immunoSEQ multiplex PCR, while the TCRdb copy is restricted to in-frame clones and leaves out a portion. The sample shows approximately 2,300,000 clones, 85% to 95% of them seen only once. Material: naive CD4+ T cells from PBMCs. Subset reported: CD45RA+ positively selected. The origin of the receptors is a man between 18 and 35 years old in good health. Some clones in this sample may be carry-over from other donors' samples.

V usage is TRBV6-6 and J usage is TRBJ2-7, with 7 bases lining up with TRBD2. Per the germline V gene, CDR1 is MNHNY and CDR2 is SVGAGI (reference sequence). CDR3 size: 14 residues. After removal of 8 bases from V and 6 bases from J, the junction contained 13 bases not matched to a gene. CDR3: CASGLAGARSEQYF. DNA of the CDR3: TGTGCCAGCGGGCTGGCGGGAGCACGAAGCGAGCAGTACTTC.

V is TRBV6-4 and J is TRBJ2-3; D remains ambiguous. Trimming removed 2 bases at V and 3 bases at J, with 6 bases between. The germline V gene has CDR1 MRHNA and CDR2 SNTAGT. The CDR3 extends over 13 amino acids. The CDR3 protein is CASSDGRTDTQYF. The CDR3 DNA is TGTGCCAGCAGTGACGGTAGGACAGATACGCAGTATTTT.

The V gene is TRBV5-1, the J gene TRBJ2-1; a weak D match, TRBD1 (5 bases). The germline CDR1 and CDR2 sequences are SGHRS and YFSETQ. This CDR3 contains 16 residues. Trimming removed 3 bases from V and 5 bases from J, with 18 bases in between. The CDR3 protein is CASSSRTREINNEQFF. CDR3 coding DNA: TGCGCCAGCAGCTCGAGGACCAGGGAAATTAACAATGAGCAGTTCTTC.

This clone was seen a few times. The chain has TRBV5-1 and TRBJ1-1; possible D gene TRBD1, 5 bases. The V end lost 3 bases, the J end lost 1 base, and 7 bases lay between the germline ends. Germline values: CDR1 SGHRS, CDR2 YFSETQ. The CDR3 runs 13 residues. The CDR3 region has the DNA TGCGCCAGCAGCTATACAGGGAACACTGAAGCTTTCTTT. Its protein is CASSYTGNTEAFF. Filled out from reference TRBV5-1 and TRBJ1-1, the complete variable domain reads KAGVTQTPRYLIKTRGQQVTLSCSPISGHRSVSWYQQTPGQGLQFLFEYFSETQRNKGNFPGRFSGRQFSNSRSEMNVSTLELGDSALYLCASSYTGNTEAFFGQGTRLTVV.

A single count supports this clone. This chain connects TRBV30 to TRBJ1-6, with D possibly being TRBD1 (5 bases). This CDR3 is 14 amino acids long. Trimming left V 3 bases short and J 9 bases short, with 15 bases between. CDR1 and CDR2 (germline): GTSNPN, SVGIG (reference sequence). The CDR3 DNA is TGTGCCTGGAGGCCCCGGGGGGAGAGTTCACCCCTCCACTTT. Encoded protein: CAWRPRGESSPLHF.

The gene calls are TRBV28 and TRBJ1-1, with D possibly matching TRBD1 (5 bases). Germline-derived CDR1 and CDR2 are MDHEN and SYDVKM. Trimming took off 10 bases at V and 1 base at J, with 10 bases between the two ends. This CDR3 spans 12 amino acids. The CDR3 nucleotides are TGTGCCACCCGGGGGGGGAACACTGAAGCTTTCTTT. Translated: CATRGGNTEAFF.

The chain employs TRBV7-9 and TRBJ1-2; D is unresolved. CDR1 is SEHNR and CDR2 is FQNEAQ in the germline V gene (reference sequence). The CDR3 runs 13 residues. With 5 bases removed from V and 4 bases from J, the gap between germline ends came to 11 bases. The CDR3 sequence is CASSVRAIYGYTF. The CDR3 nucleotides read TGTGCCAGCAGCGTCCGGGCCATCTATGGCTACACCTTC.

V usage is TRBV10-3 and J usage is TRBJ1-4; D remains unclear. The germline V and J ends were trimmed by 3 bases and 4 bases, with 9 bases remaining between them. CDR1 and CDR2 (germline): ENHRY, SYGVKD. This CDR3 has 14 amino acids. The CDR3 DNA is TGTGCCATCAGTGACGGCGGGCTTAATGAAAAACTGTTTTTT. It translates to CAISDGGLNEKLFF.

The V and J genes are TRBV9 and TRBJ1-1; 7 bases line up with TRBD1. Losses at the gene ends were 4 bases for V and 2 bases for J; bases not matched to a gene: 8. The CDR3 is 15 amino acids. Per the germline V gene, CDR1 is SGDLS and CDR2 is YYNGEE. As DNA, the CDR3 is TGTGCCAGCAGCCACTTGACAGGGTCTAACACTGAAGCTTTCTTT. The encoded protein is CASSHLTGSNTEAFF.

The V and J genes are TRBV28 and TRBJ1-1; 9 bases map to TRBD1. Germline CDR1 reads MDHEN; CDR2 reads SYDVKM. J gave up 1 base and V 5 bases, and 2 bases lay outside the gene matches. The CDR3 extends over 14 amino acids. This chain's CDR3 is CASSGTGPNTEAFF. DNA of the CDR3: TGTGCCAGCAGTGGGACAGGGCCGAACACTGAAGCTTTCTTT.

The chain combines TRBV30 with TRBJ2-5, with D uncertain. Trimming took off 0 bases at V and 5 bases at J, with 16 bases between the two ends. CDR3 length equals 15 residues. Germline loops: CDR1 GTSNPN, CDR2 SVGIG (reference sequence). For the CDR3, the DNA is TGTGCCTGGAGTGTCAGAGCCGTAGCCAAGGAGACCCAGTACTTC. Residues: CAWSVRAVAKETQYF.

The chain carries TRBV5-1 and TRBJ1-1, with 9 bases that match TRBD1. CDR1 and CDR2 from the germline V gene are SGHRS and YFSETQ. With V trimmed by 1 base and J by 1 base, 5 bases remained unmatched. This CDR3 has 16 amino acids. CDR3 DNA: TGCGCCAGCAGCTTGCCCCGGACAGGGGAGAACACTGAAGCTTTCTTT. The encoded protein is CASSLPRTGENTEAFF.

This clone was found a few times. V and J are TRBV28 and TRBJ2-7; D might be TRBD2 (6 bases). The CDR3 runs 14 residues. V was cut by 4 bases and J by 0 bases, with 10 bases left in between. Germline-derived CDR1 and CDR2 are MDHEN and SYDVKM. The CDR3: CASSYAGFSYEQYF. The CDR3 DNA is TGTGCCAGCAGTTATGCGGGATTCTCCTACGAGCAGTACTTC.

The table lists this clone with a count of one. The gene calls are TRBV15 and TRBJ2-7; no clear D gene. The V gene's germline CDR1 is LNHNV and CDR2 YYDKDF (reference sequence). CDR3 size: 15 residues. V gave up 0 bases and J gave up 4 bases, with 13 bases separating them. CDR3 loop: CATSRDLGTTYEQYF. The CDR3 DNA is TGTGCCACCAGCAGAGATCTCGGTACTACTTACGAGCAGTACTTC. The variable domain in full, completed from reference TRBV15 and TRBJ2-7, reads DAMVIQNPRYQVTQFGKPVTLSCSQTLNHNVMYWYQQKSSQAPKLLFHYYDKDFNNEADTPDNFQSRRPNTSFCFLDIRSPGLGDTAMYLCATSRDLGTTYEQYFGPGTRLTVT.

For this clone: This same CDR3 is encoded by further DNA sequences in the sample. The genes are TRBV7-9 and TRBJ2-7; D gene uncertain. The germline CDR1 and CDR2 sequences are SEHNR and FQNEAQ (reference sequence). The CDR3 contains 14 residues. Trimming took off 1 base at V and 0 bases at J, with 7 bases between the two ends. The CDR3 sequence: CASSLVGGSYEQYF. CDR3 nucleotide sequence: TGTGCCAGCAGCTTAGTAGGTGGCTCCTACGAGCAGTACTTC.

This chain joins TRBV5-1 and TRBJ1-3; a weak D match, TRBD1 (6 bases). The CDR3 loop spans 17 amino acids. Germline V gene sequence: CDR1 SGHRS, CDR2 YFSETQ. V was trimmed by 4 bases and J by 3 bases, leaving 20 bases between them. For the CDR3, the DNA is TGCGCCAGCAGCCTTGGGCTGGGGGGGACATATGGAAACACCATATATTTT. Translation gives CASSLGLGGTYGNTIYF.

The V and J genes are TRBV6-5 and TRBJ2-2, with 9 bases lining up with TRBD1. Germline CDR1 and CDR2: MNHEY and SVGAGI. The CDR3 loop spans 15 amino acids. Unmatched junction bases numbered 9, after V lost 7 bases and J lost 6 bases. CDR3 bases: TGTGCCAGCAATAATGCCGGGACAGGGTCCGGGGAGCTGTTTTTT. Translating it yields CASNNAGTGSGELFF.

The chain combines TRBV5-5 with TRBJ2-1, with TRBD2 identical over 14 bases. The CDR3 is 16 residues long. V was clipped by 3 bases and J by 8 bases; unmatched bases: 7. Germline V gene data show CDR1 as SGHKS and CDR2 as YYEKEE (reference sequence). The CDR3 loop is CASSWLGLAGDDEQFF. CDR3 sequence (DNA): TGTGCCAGCAGCTGGCTGGGACTAGCGGGGGATGATGAGCAGTTCTTC.

The CDR3 loop reads CASSFGGSPTYEQYF. The CDR3 bases are TGTGCCAGCAGTTTCGGGGGGTCCCCCACCTACGAGCAGTACTTC. The rearrangement joins TRBV28 to TRBJ2-7, with 7 nucleotides matching TRBD2. The CDR3 contains 15 residues. CDR1 is MDHEN and CDR2 is SYDVKM in the germline V gene. J gave up 2 bases and V 3 bases, and 7 bases lay outside the gene matches.

V and J are TRBV4-3 and TRBJ1-1; TRBD1 matches at 10 bases. J lost 1 base, V lost 0 bases, and 11 bases had no gene match. CDR3 size: 19 residues. Germline V lookup: CDR1 LGHNA, CDR2 YSLEER. The CDR3, as DNA: TGCGCCAGCAGCCAAGACGGCCGACAGGGGGCTCTCGAGAACACTGAAGCTTTCTTT. The encoded protein is CASSQDGRQGALENTEAFF.

The chain uses TRBV9 and TRBJ2-1; possibly TRBD2 for D (6 bases). The V and J ends lost 3 bases and 6 bases respectively, with 10 bases between them. Germline CDR1 and CDR2: SGDLS and YYNGEE. This CDR3 is 13 amino acids long. The CDR3 region is CASSAPSANEQFF. CDR3 in DNA: TGTGCCAGCAGCGCGCCTAGCGCCAATGAGCAGTTCTTC.

CDR3 amino acids: CASSTSSNTGELFF. The CDR3 coding sequence is TGTGCCAGCTCAACCTCTTCGAACACCGGGGAGCTGTTTTTT. The rearrangement links TRBV18 to TRBJ2-2, with D hard to call. Per germline, CDR1 KGHSH and CDR2 LQKENI. This CDR3 contains 14 residues. V lost 5 bases and J 0 bases, leaving 7 bases between the germline ends.

Notes on this clone: The same CDR3 can be traced to other DNA sequences in this sample. This chain links TRBV5-1 with TRBJ1-3; the D is unclear. The germline CDR1 and CDR2 sequences are SGHRS and YFSETQ. The CDR3 consists of 14 residues. V gave up 0 bases and J gave up 0 bases, with 4 bases separating them. The CDR3 region has the DNA TGCGCCAGCAGCTTGGCATTCTCTGGAAACACCATATATTTT. It translates to CASSLAFSGNTIYF.

Only one count was recorded for this clone. The J gene is TRBJ2-5, the V gene TRBV28, with a possible D match to TRBD1 (6 bases). TRBJ2-7 explains the end of the DNA better; the J call may be wrong. The germline V gene has CDR1 MDHEN and CDR2 SYDVKM. This CDR3 has 14 residues. For the CDR3, the DNA is TGTGCCAGCAGTTTGTCCGGACAGCTCTACGAGCAGTACTTC. Translated: CASSLSGQLYEQYF.

This CDR3 reads CASRGTPASNQPQHF. In nucleotides, the CDR3 is TGTGCCAGCAGAGGGACTCCGGCTAGCAATCAGCCCCAGCATTTT. The V and J genes are TRBV27 and TRBJ1-5; D is perhaps TRBD1 (5 bases). The CDR3 contains 15 residues. Germline loops: CDR1 MNHEY, CDR2 SMNVEV (reference sequence). V lost 6 bases to trimming and J lost 0 bases, with 12 bases between them.

With regard to this clone: The sample holds other DNA sequences that translate to the same CDR3. J is TRBJ2-3 and V is TRBV9; 7 positions agree with TRBD2. Germline V lookup: CDR1 SGDLS, CDR2 YYNGEE. The CDR3 covers 11 residues. V was clipped by 3 bases and J by 9 bases; unmatched bases: 1. CDR3 nucleotides: TGTGCCAGCAGCGCGGGAGGCACGCAGTATTTT. The encoded protein is CASSAGGTQYF.

This chain uses TRBV6-5 with TRBJ1-5, with TRBD1 identical over 7 bases. The CDR3 extends over 15 amino acids. Germline V gives CDR1 MNHEY, CDR2 SVGAGI. V lost 10 bases to trimming and J lost 6 bases; unmatched junction nucleotides: 15. CDR3 sequence (DNA): TGTGCCACACGGAGGGAGGGGGCGAGTTTTCAGCCCCAGCATTTT. Encoded protein: CATRREGASFQPQHF.

The chain carries TRBV11-2 and TRBJ2-7; no clear D. V shed 3 bases and J shed 6 bases, with 12 bases lying between them. The CDR3 runs 13 residues. Germline V gene data show CDR1 as SGHAT and CDR2 as FQNNGV. The CDR3 sequence: CASSFSSGLEQYF. For the CDR3, the DNA is TGTGCCAGCAGCTTCTCATCCGGGCTCGAGCAGTACTTC.

The chain recombines TRBV28 with TRBJ2-7; no firm D call. Trimming removed 1 base at V and 5 bases at J, with 21 bases between. The CDR3 spans 17 residues. Germline lookup yields CDR1 MDHEN and CDR2 SYDVKM. CDR3 sequence reads: CASSLFFAGNILHEQYF. The CDR3 nucleotides are TGTGCCAGCAGTTTATTTTTTGCAGGAAATATCCTCCACGAGCAGTACTTC.

The V call is TRBV4-1, the J call TRBJ2-1, with a possible D match to TRBD2 (5 bases). The CDR3 contains 17 residues. Germline CDR1 MGHRA, CDR2 YSYEKL. V shed 3 bases and J shed 0 bases, with 15 bases lying between them. The CDR3 DNA is TGCGCCAGCAGCCAGGCACTAGGCCCAAGCTCCTACAATGAGCAGTTCTTC. The encoded protein is CASSQALGPSSYNEQFF.